The 7 T cell receptor beta chains presented below share a single source sample, sequenced in a study of graft-versus-host responses after intestinal transplantation. Only in-frame clones appear in the TCRdb table, and some are missing; sequencing was by immunoSEQ multiplex PCR. The profile shows about 86,000 clones, roughly 90% of them singletons. The antigens these receptors bind are not known. Sequencing was performed on unstimulated CD4+ T cells sorted from spleen or lymph node cells, taken before transplant. All receptors derive from a human donor who was the organ donor for an intestinal transplant.

The DNA of the CDR3 is TGCGCCAGCAGCCCGCACACAGGGTTCGGGTCTAATGAAAAACTGTTTTTT. Its translation: CASSPHTGFGSNEKLFF. This chain joins TRBV4-3 and TRBJ1-4; D is perhaps TRBD1 (6 bases). The CDR3 totals 17 residues. V was cut by 4 bases and J by 3 bases, with 18 bases left in between. CDR1 and CDR2 from the germline V gene are LGHNA and YSLEER.

V usage is TRBV15 and J usage is TRBJ2-3, with D unclear. Trimming left V 3 bases short and J 7 bases short, with 11 bases between. CDR1 LNHNV and CDR2 YYDKDF come from the germline V gene (reference sequence). There are 13 residues in the CDR3. CDR3 nucleotide sequence: TGTGCCACCAGCAGTATCCACTACAATACGCAGTATTTT. This translates into CATSSIHYNTQYF. The full variable domain, rest sourced from reference TRBV15 and TRBJ2-3, is DAMVIQNPRYQVTQFGKPVTLSCSQTLNHNVMYWYQQKSSQAPKLLFHYYDKDFNNEADTPDNFQSRRPNTSFCFLDIRSPGLGDTAMYLCATSSIHYNTQYFGPGTRLTVL.

The chain links TRBV19 to TRBJ2-7; 7 bases line up with TRBD2. The CDR3 is 16 amino acids. The germline V gene has CDR1 LNHDA and CDR2 SQIVND (reference sequence). V lost 6 bases and J lost 2; bases outside the gene matches: 13. Here the CDR3 DNA reads TGTGCCAGTAGCAAATGGGCTAGCGGATTCGCCTACGAGCAGTACTTC. Amino acids: CASSKWASGFAYEQYF.

V gene TRBV7-9 combines with J gene TRBJ2-7; D might be TRBD2 (6 bases). Trimming stripped 5 bases from V and 9 bases from J, with 20 bases between. The CDR3 loop spans 14 amino acids. Germline lookup yields CDR1 SEHNR and CDR2 FQNEAQ (reference sequence). This CDR3 reads CASSLSGVPTGQYF. The CDR3 DNA reads TGTGCCAGCAGCCTTAGCGGAGTCCCTACGGGGCAGTACTTC.

The CDR3 reads CASSLGGAGNTIYF. The DNA for the CDR3 is TGTGCCAGCAGTCTGGGGGGTGCTGGAAACACCATATATTTT. This chain joins TRBV6-9 and TRBJ1-3; a possible D gene is TRBD1 (5 bases). The CDR3 totals 14 residues. The germline CDR1 and CDR2 sequences are MNHGY and SVAAGI. With 5 bases removed from V and 2 bases from J, the gap between germline ends came to 10 bases.

The chain employs TRBV21-1 and TRBJ2-7; the table's D call, TRBD2, was not checked against the DNA. TRBV21-1 is annotated as a pseudogene. CDR3 length: 15 amino acids. In DNA form, the CDR3 reads TGTGCCAGCAGCAAATACTTTGGCTCCGAGGCGGCGTTGGACTTC. As protein: CASSKYFGSEAALDF.

The genes are TRBV5-8 and TRBJ1-2, with 8 nucleotides matching TRBD1. J gave up 5 bases and V 1 base, and 4 bases lay outside the gene matches. Germline values: CDR1 SGHTS, CDR2 YDEGEE. The CDR3 consists of 14 residues. CDR3 sequence: CASSLRTGRYGYTF. The CDR3 DNA follows: TGTGCCAGCAGCTTGAGGACAGGGCGGTATGGCTACACCTTC. Looking up the rest from reference TRBV5-8 and TRBJ1-2 gives the full variable domain: EAGVTQSPTHLIKTRGQQATLRCSPISGHTSVYWYQQALGLGLQFLLWYDEGEERNRGNFPPRFSGRQFPNYSSELNVNALELEDSALYLCASSLRTGRYGYTFGSGTRLTVV.